This T cell receptor beta chain was retrieved from a study of T cell repertoires in cytomegalovirus infection. Study summary: Both recently identified HLA-C-restricted and well-studied HLA-B-restricted CMV epitopes were used in the study.

Germline CDR1 reads SGHTA; CDR2 reads FQGNSA. V lost 4 bases and J lost 3; bases outside the gene matches: 8. The CDR3 contains 15 residues. Only a few counts were recorded for this clonotype. Its target is unknown. In TCRdb, the reads were re-called with MiXCR into one record per CDR3 protein. The sample holds approximately 50,000 distinct CDR3 sequences, roughly 20% seen once. The sequence derives from a human donor in good health (CMV status not recorded). Some clones in this sample may be carry-over from other donors' samples. Sequences were derived from CD8+ T cells from cultured PBMCs, sampled from culture after CMV antigen stimulation. This rearrangement joins TRBV7-2 to TRBJ2-7, with 8 nucleotides matching TRBD2. For the CDR3, the DNA is TGTGCCAGCAGCTCAGAACTAGCGGCAAGCTACGAGCAGTACTTC. Its translation: CASSSELAASYEQYF.